The 23 T cell receptor beta chains below were found in one sample sequenced in a study of T cells in women clearing cervical HPV infection. This table comes from immunoSEQ multiplex PCR, and its TCRdb copy is limited to in-frame clones, with some not included. This sample's table has around 30,000 clones. Sequenced input: blood buffy coat. These receptors all come from a woman between 18 and 70 years old with a cervical HPV16 infection that either progressed to CIN3+ or cleared (not recorded which).

As concerns this clone: Read sequence stops 3 residues before the CDR3 end, and the germline J gene provides the missing end. This sequence joins TRBV2 and TRBJ1-4; D remains ambiguous. V lost 4 bases to trimming and J lost 4 bases, with 16 bases between them. Germline V gene lookup returns CDR1 SNHLY and CDR2 FYNNEI. The CDR3 is 16 amino acids. The CDR3 loop reads CASSAQRAISNEKLFF. The CDR3 bases that were read are TGTGCCAGCAGTGCCCAAAGGGCGATCAGTAATGAAAAA.

Of note for this clone: Sequencing ends 3 residues short of the CDR3 end; the germline J gene provides the rest. The rearrangement joins TRBV5-1 to TRBJ2-7, with a tentative D call TRBD1 (6 bases). Germline V lookup: CDR1 SGHRS, CDR2 YFSETQ. V was trimmed by 1 base and J by 2 bases, leaving 10 bases between them. The CDR3 contains 14 residues. The sequenced CDR3 bases are TGCGCCAGCAGCTTGCAGGGGCAAACCTACGAG. It encodes CASSLQGQTYE. The entire CDR3 protein is CASSLQGQTYEQYF.

As to this clone: The read gets to within 3 residues of the CDR3 end, and the germline J gene fills in the rest. This chain joins TRBV6-7 and TRBJ1-2; 9 nucleotides align to TRBD1. TRBV6-7 is reported as an ORF; its role is uncertain. There are 17 residues in the CDR3. Trimming at V came to 0 bases and at J to 0 bases, leaving 5 bases not matched to a gene. The CDR3 is CASSYSRDRDTNYGYTF. CDR3 DNA (partial): TGTGCCAGCAGTTACTCGAGGGACAGGGATACTAACTATGGC.

The CDR3 bases that were read are TGTGCCAGCAGGGAACCGGACAGGGGGCTTCAGCCC. Residues: CASREPDRGLQP. The CDR3 in its entirety is CASREPDRGLQPQHF. This chain links TRBV6-1 with TRBJ1-5, with 11 bases matching TRBD1. The missing CDR3 end, 3 residues past where the read stops, is filled in from the germline J gene. V was pared by 6 bases and J by 6 bases, with 7 bases of the junction left unmatched. From germline, CDR1 is MNHNS and CDR2 SASEGT. This CDR3 comprises 15 residues.

Comments on this clone: The sequence runs out 3 residues before the end of the CDR3; the remainder is reconstructed from the germline J gene. The chain has TRBV20-1 and TRBJ2-5, with 10 nucleotides matching TRBD2. Trimming cost V 3 bases and J 5 bases; bases outside gene matches: 12. The CDR3 runs to 16 residues. Germline V lookup: CDR1 DFQATT, CDR2 SNEGSKA (reference sequence). The CDR3 loop reads CSASGSGGSYWETQYF. The CDR3 bases that were read are TGCAGTGCTAGTGGTAGCGGGGGGTCCTATTGGGAGACC.

The covered CDR3 bases are TGTGCCAGCAGCTTAACCGGACTAGCGGGGCAGAATGAG. Translated, it gives CASSLTGLAGQNE. The complete CDR3 protein is CASSLTGLAGQNEQFF. J is TRBJ2-1 and V is TRBV7-3; 12 bases are a match to TRBD2. The missing CDR3 end, 3 residues past where the read stops, is filled in from the germline J gene. V was pared by 0 bases and J by 7 bases, with 4 bases of the junction left unmatched. This CDR3 is 16 amino acids long. Germline V lookup: CDR1 SGHTA, CDR2 FQGTGA.

Concerning this clone itself: The read halts 3 residues ahead of the CDR3 end, with the missing end drawn from the germline J gene. The chain carries TRBV18 and TRBJ2-2, with D perhaps matching TRBD1 (6 bases). From germline, CDR1 is KGHSH and CDR2 LQKENI. This CDR3 has 17 residues. The CDR3 here is CASSPGRGSSYNSPLFF. The CDR3 DNA, read in part, is TGTGCCAGCTCACCAGGAAGGGGGAGCTCCTATAATTCACCG.

On this clone itself: The CDR3 end falls 3 residues outside the read, so it is completed with the germline J gene. The chain uses TRBV7-6 and TRBJ2-2, with TRBD1 matching 8 bases. The CDR3 extends over 16 amino acids. Germline-derived CDR1 and CDR2 are SGHVS and FNYEAQ. This CDR3 is CASSSRTGRINEKLFF. Partial CDR3 DNA: TGTGCCAGCAGCTCAAGGACAGGGAGGATAAATGAAAAG. Combining the CDR3 with reference TRBV7-6 and TRBJ2-2 gives the whole variable domain GAGVSQSPRYKVTKRGQDVALRCDPISGHVSLYWYRQALGQGPEFLTYFNYEAQQDKSGLPNDRFSAERPEGSISTLTIQRTEQRDSAMYRCASSSRTGRINEKLFFGEGSRLTVL.

As for this clone: The read comes to an end 3 residues before the CDR3 does, leaving the germline J gene to fill in the end. The chain combines TRBV12-3 or TRBV12-4 with TRBJ2-3; D perhaps matches TRBD2 (6 bases). CDR3 length equals 15 residues. Between the trimmed V and J ends, which lost 5 bases and 5 bases, there was a span of 17 bases. Incomplete CDR3 DNA: TGTGCCAGCAGTCCCGCGGGGACCCGAGGAGATACG. Its translation: CASSPAGTRGDT. From start to end, the CDR3 is CASSPAGTRGDTQYF.

Notes on this clone: The read gets to within 3 residues of the CDR3 end, and the germline J gene fills in the rest. This chain uses TRBV13 with TRBJ1-2; 11 bases are a match to TRBD1. Germline V CDR1 and CDR2: PRHDT, FYEKMQ (reference sequence). The CDR3 length is 14 residues. V was pared by 4 bases and J by 7 bases, with 5 bases of the junction left unmatched. The CDR3 sequence is CASSSDRGLGGYTF. Incomplete CDR3 DNA: TGTGCCAGCAGCTCGGACAGGGGGCTGGGTGGC.

With regard to this clone: The read ends 3 residues early relative to the CDR3; the germline J gene fills the gap. V gene TRBV19 combines with J gene TRBJ1-1; TRBD1 is a possible D gene (5 bases). CDR3 length: 14 amino acids. The V and J ends lost 3 bases and 4 bases respectively, with 12 bases between them. Germline V gene data show CDR1 as LNHDA and CDR2 as SQIVND (reference sequence). This chain's CDR3 is CASSIPGLGTEAFF. The CDR3 DNA, read in part, is TGTGCCAGTAGTATCCCAGGGTTGGGCACTGAA.

Concerning this clone: The missing CDR3 end, 3 residues past where the read stops, is filled in from the germline J gene. This chain connects TRBV7-8 to TRBJ1-5, with a tentative D call TRBD1 (6 bases). Trimming left V 0 bases short and J 4 bases short, with 13 bases between. The CDR3 spans 16 residues. CDR1 is SGHVS and CDR2 is FQNEAQ in the germline V gene. The CDR3 is CASSLAGRGRNQPQHF. CDR3 DNA, as far as it was read: TGTGCCAGCAGCTTAGCGGGCAGGGGCCGGAATCAGCCC. Combining the CDR3 with reference TRBV7-8 and TRBJ1-5 gives the whole variable domain GAGVSQSPRYKVAKRGQDVALRCDPISGHVSLFWYQQALGQGPEFLTYFQNEAQLDKSGLPSDRFFAERPEGSVSTLKIQRTQQEDSAVYLCASSLAGRGRNQPQHFGDGTRLSIL.

Concerning this clone: The DNA ends 3 residues before the CDR3 does, and the rest of the CDR3 is filled in from the germline J gene. The chain carries TRBV29-1 and TRBJ1-1; TRBD1 might be the D (5 bases). CDR3 length: 14 amino acids. V was shortened by 5 bases and J by 0 bases, with 13 bases between the two germline ends. CDR1 is SQVTM, CDR2 ANQGSEA, per germline. The sequenced part of the CDR3 DNA is TGCAGCGTTTGGGGGGGGTCAATGAACACTGAA. It yields the protein CSVWGGSMNTE. In full, the CDR3 is CSVWGGSMNTEAFF.

As to this clone: The read ends 3 residues before the CDR3 terminus; that terminus is restored from the germline J gene. The V and J genes are TRBV7-9 and TRBJ1-1; D perhaps matches TRBD1 (5 bases). The CDR3 spans 15 residues. Germline V gene lookup returns CDR1 SEHNR and CDR2 FQNEAQ (reference sequence). Trimming cost V 4 bases and J 4 bases, with 16 bases left between them. CDR3 bases read: TGTGCCAGCAGCTCCCTCCAGGGAGAGCCCACTGAA. Its protein is CASSSLQGEPTE. The whole CDR3 protein is CASSSLQGEPTEAFF.

Details on this clone: The sequence runs out 3 residues before the end of the CDR3; the remainder is reconstructed from the germline J gene. The chain is built from TRBV7-8 and TRBJ1-6; TRBD1 matches 8 bases. Trimming removed 2 bases from V and 11 bases from J; junction bases left unmatched: 11. This CDR3 has 16 amino acids. Germline-derived CDR1 and CDR2 are SGHVS and FQNEAQ. CDR3 sequence: CASSLTQGAGGPPLHF. Incomplete CDR3 DNA: TGTGCCAGCAGCTTAACCCAGGGGGCTGGTGGTCCACCC.

To note about this clone: The CDR3 end is not reached by the read, which stops 3 residues before it; the germline J gene fills it in. The chain links TRBV10-3 to TRBJ1-5, with D possibly being TRBD1 (5 bases). The CDR3 length is 13 residues. The germline V and J ends were trimmed by 11 bases and 6 bases, with 17 bases remaining between them. Germline CDR1 reads ENHRY; CDR2 reads SYGVKD. CDR3 DNA (partial): TGTGCCGCGAGTCAGGGTGTCGGTCAGCCC. It is translated as CAASQGVGQP. The whole CDR3 reads CAASQGVGQPQHF.

Note on this clone: The read terminates 3 residues ahead of where the CDR3 ends, so the germline J gene completes it. The J gene is TRBJ2-3, the V gene TRBV19; D is unclear. V was shortened by 5 bases and J by 0 bases, with 12 bases between the two germline ends. This CDR3 is 15 amino acids long. Germline assignment: CDR1 LNHDA and CDR2 SQIVND (reference sequence). CDR3 DNA (partial): TGTGCCAGTAGTTTCCTCCCTTCTAGCACAGATACG. It is translated as CASSFLPSSTDT. The entire CDR3 sequence reads CASSFLPSSTDTQYF. The whole variable domain, filled in from reference TRBV19 and TRBJ2-3, reads DGGITQSPKYLFRKEGQNVTLSCEQNLNHDAMYWYRQDPGQGLRLIYYSQIVNDFQKGDIAEGYSVSREKKESFPLTVTSAQKNPTAFYLCASSFLPSSTDTQYFGPGTRLTVL.

A note on this clone: The read is 3 residues too short to cover the CDR3 end, so that end is filled in from the germline J gene. V usage is TRBV2 and J usage is TRBJ2-3; no definite D call. Looked up from germline, CDR1 is SNHLY and CDR2 is FYNNEI. This CDR3 has 12 amino acids. This chain's CDR3 is CASSEALPAQYF. The part of the CDR3 DNA that was read is TGTGCCAGCAGTGAAGCCCTGCCAGCG.

About this clone: From the germline J gene comes the end of the CDR3, since the read stops 3 residues before it. The rearrangement links TRBV6-1 to TRBJ2-4, with 9 bases fitting TRBD1. Germline-derived CDR1 and CDR2 are MNHNS and SASEGT. The CDR3 is made up of 15 amino acids. CDR3 sequence reads: CASSEFGTGNYGQYF. Partial CDR3 DNA: TGTGCCAGCAGTGAATTTGGGACAGGGAACTATGGT.

About this clone itself: The sequenced fragment ends 3 residues before the CDR3 boundary, so the rest is inferred from the germline J gene. This sequence joins TRBV19 and TRBJ1-4; 7 bases map to TRBD1. Germline V gives CDR1 LNHDA, CDR2 SQIVND (reference sequence). Trimming cost V 4 bases and J 8 bases; bases outside gene matches: 10. There are 15 residues in the CDR3. CDR3 in amino acids: CASSRRQGSEEKLFF. CDR3 bases read: TGTGCCAGTAGTAGGCGACAGGGCAGTGAAGAAAAA.

Worth noting for this clone: The CDR3 extends 3 residues past the end of the read, so its final part is completed from the germline J gene. V usage is TRBV5-1 and J usage is TRBJ2-1; 10 bases line up with TRBD1. Germline values: CDR1 SGHRS, CDR2 YFSETQ. Unmatched junction bases numbered 1, after V lost 3 bases and J lost 4 bases. This CDR3 comprises 14 residues. Partial CDR3 DNA: TGCGCCAGCAGCTCGGACAGGGGGTACAATGAG. The encoded protein is CASSSDRGYNE. The CDR3 in full is CASSSDRGYNEQFF.

The DNA read from the CDR3 is TGCAGTGCTCCGACGCGGGACAAAACCTACGAG. It translates to CSAPTRDKTYE. The whole CDR3 protein is CSAPTRDKTYEQYF. J is TRBJ2-7 and V is TRBV20-1; D is tentatively TRBD1 or TRBD2 (6 bases each). The CDR3 end is not reached by the read, which stops 3 residues before it; the germline J gene fills it in. Trimming left V 5 bases short and J 2 bases short, with 16 bases between. Looked up from germline, CDR1 is DFQATT and CDR2 is SNEGSKA (reference sequence). This CDR3 contains 14 residues.

Concerning this clone itself: The CDR3 end is not reached by the read, which stops 3 residues before it; the germline J gene fills it in. V usage is TRBV5-4 and J usage is TRBJ1-6, with D unresolved. Germline CDR1 and CDR2: SGHNT and YYREEE (reference sequence). The CDR3 is made up of 15 amino acids. V gave up 0 bases and J gave up 6 bases, with 10 bases separating them. CDR3 DNA, as far as it was read: TGTGCCAGCAGCTTGGGTACACCGGGTAATTCACCC. This translates into CASSLGTPGNSP. The entire CDR3 reads CASSLGTPGNSPLHF.